A single sample is the source of the 24 T cell receptor beta chains below, sequenced in a study of T-cell reconstitution after alpha-beta-depleted transplantation in children. Preparing the TCRbeta library involved the use of unique molecular identifiers. One entry per CDR3 protein results from TCRdb running MiXCR on the PCR reads. This table holds 530,000 or so distinct CDR3 sequences, 20% to 30% found once. Sequences were derived from PBMCs, sampled before TCRalphabeta/CD19-depleted stem cell transplant. These receptors all come from a boy under two years old with Wiskott-Aldrich syndrome, due to receive a stem cell transplant.

This clonotype appeared a few times. The J gene is TRBJ2-2, the V gene TRBV20-1; D could derive from TRBD1 or TRBD2 (5 bases each). CDR3 length equals 14 residues. Trimming took 6 bases from V and 1 from J, leaving 12 bases between them. Germline V CDR1 and CDR2: DFQATT, SNEGSKA (reference sequence). The CDR3: CSALGTGNTGELFF. CDR3 in DNA: TGCAGTGCCCTCGGGACGGGGAACACCGGGGAGCTGTTTTTT.

Remarks on this clonotype: At one of its ends the junction is not consistent with the germline gene, which may arise from a read error. The chain combines TRBV12-3 or TRBV12-4 with TRBJ1-1, with D uncertain. This CDR3 spans 18 amino acids. The CDR3 region is CASCLPSRKGEKNTEAFF. In nucleotides, the CDR3 is TGTGCCAGCTGTTTACCCTCTCGGAAGGGAGAAAAGAACACTGAAGCTTTCTTT.

The chain uses TRBV12-3 or TRBV12-4 and TRBJ1-2; TRBD1 might be the D (5 bases). V was clipped by 7 bases and J by 0 bases, with 12 bases between them. The CDR3 consists of 14 residues. The CDR3 sequence is CASTWTQANYGYTF. The CDR3 DNA reads TGTGCCAGCACCTGGACACAAGCTAACTATGGCTACACCTTC.

This CDR3 reads CASSPYQGVAGVSPPYEQYF. The CDR3 bases are TGTGCCAGCAGCCCCTACCAGGGGGTAGCCGGCGTTAGCCCCCCGTACGAGCAGTACTTC. The chain joins TRBV3-1 to TRBJ2-7, with 7 bases aligning to TRBD1. Looked up from germline, CDR1 is LGHDT and CDR2 is YNNKEL (reference sequence). Unmatched junction bases numbered 25, after V lost 4 bases and J lost 4 bases. The CDR3 length is 20 residues.

This clonotype has only a few counts. Here the CDR3 reads CASSLRARWGLREETQYF. In DNA form, the CDR3 reads TGTGCCAGCAGCTTAAGGGCGCGATGGGGACTGAGGGAAGAGACCCAGTACTTC. This chain connects TRBV11-3 to TRBJ2-5, with D tentatively TRBD2 (6 bases). Trimming cost V 2 bases and J 3 bases, with 22 bases left between them. CDR1 is SGHNT and CDR2 is YENEEA in the germline V gene. The CDR3 covers 18 residues.

This clonotype was found a few times. The chain has TRBV28 and TRBJ2-3; maybe TRBD2 (6 bases). CDR1 is MDHEN and CDR2 is SYDVKM in the germline V gene. Trimming cost V 8 bases and J 2 bases, with 11 bases left between them. This CDR3 is built from 13 residues. The CDR3 DNA follows: TGTGCCAGCTCAGGGCGGGACACAGATACGCAGTATTTT. This gives the protein CASSGRDTDTQYF.

The DNA of the CDR3 is TGCAGTGCTAAGGGACTAGCTTCCTACAATGAGCAGTTCTTC. Residues: CSAKGLASYNEQFF. V and J are TRBV20-1 and TRBJ2-1; 9 bases are a match to TRBD2. This CDR3 has 14 residues. The germline V gene has CDR1 DFQATT and CDR2 SNEGSKA (reference sequence). Trimming removed 4 bases from V and 1 base from J; junction bases left unmatched: 2.

The rearrangement joins TRBV4-2 to TRBJ2-7, with 7 bases that match TRBD2. Germline values: CDR1 LGHNA, CDR2 YNFKEQ. V shed 0 bases and J 0 bases; nucleotides not matched to a gene: 11. CDR3 length equals 18 residues. The CDR3 loop is CASSQELGGIGRSYEQYF. The CDR3 DNA follows: TGTGCCAGCAGCCAAGAGTTGGGGGGGATTGGCCGCTCCTACGAGCAGTACTTC.

V usage is TRBV5-1 and J usage is TRBJ2-3, with TRBD2 identical over 10 bases. V lost 3 bases and J lost 9; bases outside the gene matches: 4. The CDR3 covers 13 residues. CDR1 is SGHRS, CDR2 YFSETQ, per germline. The CDR3 coding sequence is TGCGCCAGCAGCTCGGCGACTAGCGGGACGCAGTATTTT. Protein product: CASSSATSGTQYF.

The chain carries TRBV30 and TRBJ1-5, with 9 nucleotides matching TRBD1. This CDR3 has 16 residues. The J segment lost 5 bases and the V segment lost 4 bases, leaving 12 bases of the junction unmatched. CDR1 and CDR2 (germline): GTSNPN, SVGIG (reference sequence). The CDR3 loop is CAWTHGRTGADQPQHF. CDR3 in DNA: TGTGCCTGGACCCACGGGAGGACAGGGGCTGATCAGCCCCAGCATTTT.

This clonotype was seen more than once but under ten times. The chain combines TRBV5-1 with TRBJ2-3; possibly TRBD2 for D (5 bases). V shed 4 bases and J shed 4 bases, with 10 bases lying between them. The CDR3 spans 13 residues. Germline loops: CDR1 SGHRS, CDR2 YFSETQ. CDR3 protein: CASSGSDADTQYF. The CDR3 DNA follows: TGCGCCAGCAGCGGTAGCGATGCAGATACGCAGTATTTT.

This clonotype was seen a few times. The chain employs TRBV20-1 and TRBJ2-5, with 9 bases that match TRBD2. Per the germline V gene, CDR1 is DFQATT and CDR2 is SNEGSKA (reference sequence). The CDR3 consists of 12 residues. With 7 bases clipped from V and 2 bases from J, the junction kept 2 bases outside the gene matches. The CDR3 sequence: CSVREGQETQYF. The CDR3 DNA sequence: TGCAGTGTGCGGGAGGGGCAAGAGACCCAGTACTTC.

This clonotype showed up just a few times. This chain uses TRBV20-1 with TRBJ2-3; TRBD2 matches at 7 bases. CDR1 DFQATT and CDR2 SNEGSKA come from the germline V gene (reference sequence). The CDR3 consists of 16 residues. The V segment lost 6 bases and the J segment 0 bases; nucleotides outside the gene matches: 12. In DNA form, the CDR3 reads TGCAGTGCCACATTATTACTAGCGAGTAGCACAGATACGCAGTATTTT. Its protein is CSATLLLASSTDTQYF.

The chain joins TRBV27 to TRBJ2-3, with 8 bases identical to TRBD2. Germline assignment: CDR1 MNHEY and CDR2 SMNVEV (reference sequence). Losses at the gene ends were 5 bases for V and 5 bases for J; bases not matched to a gene: 15. The CDR3 contains 17 residues. The CDR3 DNA reads as TGTGCCAGCAGTCAATTGGGCCCAGCGGGAGTGAGAGATACGCAGTATTTT. Its protein product is CASSQLGPAGVRDTQYF.

The V and J genes are TRBV5-1 and TRBJ2-7, with 7 bases lining up with TRBD2. The J segment lost 2 bases and the V segment lost 2 bases, leaving 7 bases of the junction unmatched. There are 15 residues in the CDR3. CDR1 and CDR2 from the germline V gene are SGHRS and YFSETQ. CDR3 residues: CASSLEAGLPYEQYF. CDR3 coding DNA: TGCGCCAGCAGCTTAGAAGCGGGACTTCCCTACGAGCAGTACTTC.

The chain recombines TRBV5-1 with TRBJ2-7, with D possibly matching TRBD2 (6 bases). Germline CDR1 is SGHRS and CDR2 is YFSETQ. The germline V and J ends were trimmed by 3 bases and 6 bases, with 16 bases remaining between them. The CDR3 has 14 amino acids. The CDR3 DNA reads as TGCGCCAGCAGCTCCGAGTCTCAGGGAGGCGAGCAGTACTTC. This translates into CASSSESQGGEQYF.

DNA of the CDR3: TGCAGTGCTAGCTACCAGGTGGCCCATTCACCCCTCCACTTT. It encodes CSASYQVAHSPLHF. V is TRBV20-1 and J is TRBJ1-6; no firm D call. Per the germline V gene, CDR1 is DFQATT and CDR2 is SNEGSKA (reference sequence). This CDR3 has 14 residues. The V gene lost 3 bases and the J gene lost 8 bases, with 14 bases spanning the gap.

This chain uses TRBV20-1 with TRBJ2-3, with 7 positions matching TRBD1. Trimming at V came to 0 bases and at J to 3 bases, leaving 9 bases not matched to a gene. Germline V gene data show CDR1 as DFQATT and CDR2 as SNEGSKA (reference sequence). The CDR3 is 16 amino acids. DNA for the CDR3: TGCAGTGCTAGAGATGTAGACAGGGCTTTTACAGATACGCAGTATTTT. Protein: CSARDVDRAFTDTQYF.

Turning to this clonotype: The conserved phenylalanine or tryptophan normally closing the CDR3 is absent here, so this likely arose from a read error. The chain has TRBV29-1 and TRBJ1-1; no clear D gene. CDR1 SQVTM and CDR2 ANQGSEA come from the germline V gene. CDR3 length: 15 amino acids. V dropped 7 bases and J dropped 1 base, with 19 bases sitting between them. The CDR3 region is CSALPEVTPNTEAFS. The CDR3 nucleotides are TGCAGCGCCTTACCGGAGGTGACTCCGAACACTGAAGCTTTCTCT.

The J gene is TRBJ2-7, the V gene TRBV4-1; D unresolved. The CDR3 is made up of 14 amino acids. In germline, CDR1 is MGHRA, CDR2 YSYEKL. V gave up 0 bases and J gave up 7 bases, with 13 bases separating them. CDR3 protein: CASSQDPGFFEQYF. In nucleotides, the CDR3 is TGCGCCAGCAGCCAAGATCCCGGGTTTTTTGAGCAGTACTTC.

The gene calls are TRBV12-3 or TRBV12-4 and TRBJ1-3; tentative D call: TRBD1 (5 bases). This CDR3 is 14 amino acids long. The V end lost 3 bases, the J end lost 3 bases, and 9 bases lay between the germline ends. The CDR3 loop reads CASSFWGIGNTIYF. CDR3 bases: TGTGCCAGCAGTTTCTGGGGGATTGGAAACACCATATATTTT.

The gene calls are TRBV12-3 or TRBV12-4 and TRBJ2-1; 8 nucleotides match TRBD2. The CDR3 consists of 12 residues. J gave up 8 bases and V 3 bases, and 0 bases lay outside the gene matches. The CDR3 nucleotides are TGTGCCAGCAGTTTGCGGGGGGATGAGCAGTTCTTC. Amino acid sequence: CASSLRGDEQFF.

To note about this clonotype: Relative to the germline gene, one junction end is altered; a read error may explain this. The rearrangement uses TRBV29-1 and TRBJ2-1, with D possibly being TRBD2 (6 bases). Germline V gene sequence: CDR1 SQVTM, CDR2 ANQGSEA. The CDR3 contains 14 residues. The CDR3 DNA reads TGCAGCGTTGAGCGTCGGGAGACTTACAGTGAGCAGTTCTTC. Translating gives CSVERRETYSEQFF.

The rearrangement joins TRBV5-1 to TRBJ2-7; 10 bases fit TRBD2. Germline assignment: CDR1 SGHRS and CDR2 YFSETQ. CDR3 size: 14 residues. The V gene end was trimmed by 4 bases and the J gene end by 2 bases; junction bases not matched to a gene: 3. The CDR3 spells CASSASGRTYEQYF. CDR3 nucleotides: TGCGCCAGCAGCGCTAGCGGGAGAACCTACGAGCAGTACTTC.